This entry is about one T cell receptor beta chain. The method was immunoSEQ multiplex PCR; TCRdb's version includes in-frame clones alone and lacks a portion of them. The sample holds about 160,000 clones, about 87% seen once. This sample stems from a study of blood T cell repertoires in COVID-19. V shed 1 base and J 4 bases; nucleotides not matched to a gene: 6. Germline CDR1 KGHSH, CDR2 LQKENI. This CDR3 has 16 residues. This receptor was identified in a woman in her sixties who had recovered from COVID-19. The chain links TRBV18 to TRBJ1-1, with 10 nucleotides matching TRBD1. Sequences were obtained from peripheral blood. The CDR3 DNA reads TGTGCCAGCTCACCACTGGGACAGGGGTCCGGCACTGAAGCTTTCTTT. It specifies CASSPLGQGSGTEAFF.